The 29 T cell receptor beta chains reported below all come from one sample, sequenced in a study of blood T cell repertoires in COVID-19. Profiled with immunoSEQ multiplex PCR; TCRdb holds only in-frame clones, not every one. The repertoire holds about 160,000 clones, with 70% to 85% as singletons. The source material was peripheral blood. The receptors here all came from a man aged 80 or over with COVID-19, enrolled during active disease.

V is TRBV3-1 (or the pseudogene TRBV3-2) and J is TRBJ2-5, with D maybe TRBD2 (5 bases). The CDR3 loop spans 14 amino acids. CDR1 is LGHDT and CDR2 is YNNKEL in the germline V gene (reference sequence). Trimming shortened V by 4 bases and J by 5 bases, and 14 bases separated the two germline ends. CDR3 protein: CASSPSEGSETQYF. In nucleotides, the CDR3 is TGTGCCAGCAGCCCCTCGGAAGGGAGTGAGACCCAGTACTTC.

This clone was found a few times. The chain uses TRBV6-2 or TRBV6-3 and TRBJ2-2; D possibly corresponds to TRBD2 (5 bases). The CDR3 is 15 amino acids. V was cut by 4 bases and J by 0 bases, with 9 bases left in between. Germline values: CDR1 MNHEY, CDR2 SVGEGT. The CDR3 nucleotides read TGTGCCAGCAGTTTTTCGGGGACGAACACCGGGGAGCTGTTTTTT. The encoded protein is CASSFSGTNTGELFF.

This clone was seen more than once but under ten times. The rearrangement uses TRBV9 and TRBJ1-1, with unresolved D. The V gene's germline CDR1 is SGDLS and CDR2 YYNGEE. The length of the CDR3 is 13 residues. Trimming shortened V by 3 bases and J by 2 bases, and 8 bases separated the two germline ends. Here the CDR3 reads CASSGRHNTEAFF. The DNA for the CDR3 is TGTGCCAGCAGCGGTCGACACAACACTGAAGCTTTCTTT.

V usage is TRBV5-6 and J usage is TRBJ1-5; no reliable D call. The CDR3 runs to 13 residues. V was cut by 4 bases and J by 10 bases, with 15 bases left in between. Germline V gene data show CDR1 as SGHDT and CDR2 as YYEEEE. The CDR3 DNA reads TGTGCCAGCAGCCTCACCGATAATAGTCCCCAGCATTTT. This encodes CASSLTDNSPQHF.

This rearrangement joins TRBV19 to TRBJ1-5, with TRBD1 as a possible D gene (6 bases). Germline CDR1 LNHDA, CDR2 SQIVND (reference sequence). Trimming removed 9 bases from V and 4 bases from J, with 16 bases in between. The CDR3 is 14 amino acids. The CDR3 bases are TGTGCCAGCAGGGGTAGGTTAATTAATCAGCCCCAGCATTTT. Translating it yields CASRGRLINQPQHF.

J is TRBJ2-1 and V is TRBV7-2; maybe TRBD2 (5 bases). This CDR3 is built from 14 residues. Germline V gene data show CDR1 as SGHTA and CDR2 as FQGNSA. The V and J ends lost 1 base and 4 bases respectively, with 8 bases between them. The CDR3 spells CASSLGGGYNEQFF. The CDR3 DNA reads as TGTGCCAGCAGCTTAGGCGGAGGTTACAATGAGCAGTTCTTC.

The chain uses TRBV2 and TRBJ2-1; D is uncertain. V lost 6 bases and J lost 5, with 14 bases in between. The CDR3 is made up of 14 amino acids. Per germline, CDR1 SNHLY and CDR2 FYNNEI. The CDR3 reads CASSALRRDNEQFF. The DNA of the CDR3 is TGTGCCAGCAGCGCTTTGAGGAGAGACAATGAGCAGTTCTTC.

This sequence joins TRBV11-3 and TRBJ1-1; a possible D gene is TRBD1 (6 bases). Trimming cost V 5 bases and J 1 base, with 8 bases left between them. The germline V gene has CDR1 SGHNT and CDR2 YENEEA. The CDR3 consists of 13 residues. The CDR3 spells CASSARGNTEAFF. The CDR3 DNA reads as TGTGCCAGCAGCGCCAGGGGGAACACTGAAGCTTTCTTT.

The chain employs TRBV20-1 and TRBJ1-1; D is possibly TRBD1 (6 bases). The ends were cut back, 3 bases at V and 4 bases at J, with 18 bases in the middle. Germline V gives CDR1 DFQATT, CDR2 SNEGSKA (reference sequence). This CDR3 region has 15 residues. The CDR3 sequence: CSASHTRGRSTEAFF. The CDR3 bases are TGCAGTGCTAGTCACACCAGGGGACGTAGCACTGAAGCTTTCTTT.

This chain joins TRBV6-5 and TRBJ1-3, with D possibly matching TRBD1 (6 bases). V was shortened by 6 bases and J by 4 bases, with 16 bases between the two germline ends. This CDR3 region has 15 residues. Germline lookup yields CDR1 MNHEY and CDR2 SVGAGI. The CDR3 DNA reads as TGTGCCAGCAGCAGGGGACGGAGATCAGGAAACACCATATATTTT. Translated: CASSRGRRSGNTIYF.

This chain uses TRBV5-1 with TRBJ1-1, with D perhaps TRBD1 (6 bases). V lost 0 bases and J 0 bases, leaving 9 bases between the germline ends. CDR3 length: 15 amino acids. The germline V gene encodes CDR1 SGHRS and CDR2 YFSETQ. The DNA of the CDR3 is TGCGCCAGCAGCTTGGCAGGGGATATGAACACTGAAGCTTTCTTT. This sequence encodes CASSLAGDMNTEAFF. The entire variable domain, with the rest obtained from reference TRBV5-1 and TRBJ1-1, is as follows: KAGVTQTPRYLIKTRGQQVTLSCSPISGHRSVSWYQQTPGQGLQFLFEYFSETQRNKGNFPGRFSGRQFSNSRSEMNVSTLELGDSALYLCASSLAGDMNTEAFFGQGTRLTVV.

The chain carries TRBV7-9 and TRBJ2-2; 7 positions agree with TRBD1. V shed 7 bases, J shed 3 bases, and the junction held 8 bases outside the gene matches. The CDR3 contains 15 residues. The germline CDR1 and CDR2 sequences are SEHNR and FQNEAQ (reference sequence). CDR3 protein: CASIVQGRDTGELFF. In DNA, the CDR3 is TGTGCCAGCATCGTACAGGGGAGAGACACCGGGGAGCTGTTTTTT.

The chain carries TRBV11-3 and TRBJ2-1; 7 nucleotides align to TRBD1. The CDR3 is made up of 15 amino acids. V was clipped by 6 bases and J by 0 bases; unmatched bases: 5. The germline gives CDR1 SGHNT, CDR2 YENEEA. CDR3 protein: CASRNRGSSYNEQFF. DNA for the CDR3: TGTGCCAGCAGGAACAGGGGAAGCTCCTACAATGAGCAGTTCTTC.

This chain connects TRBV7-6 to TRBJ1-2; 11 bases line up with TRBD1. CDR1 is SGHVS, CDR2 FNYEAQ, per germline. This CDR3 spans 15 amino acids. The V gene end was trimmed by 1 base and the J gene end by 5 bases; junction bases not matched to a gene: 3. CDR3 in amino acids: CASSLGTGGIYGYTF. CDR3 nucleotides: TGTGCCAGCAGCTTAGGGACAGGGGGCATTTATGGCTACACCTTC.

The DNA of the CDR3 is TGTGCCACCACGGGACACCCGACCTTCTACGAGCAGTACTTC. Amino acid sequence: CATTGHPTFYEQYF. The chain couples TRBV6-5 to TRBJ2-7; D might be TRBD1 (6 bases). This CDR3 has 14 residues. With 10 bases removed from V and 3 bases from J, the gap between germline ends came to 19 bases. Germline loops: CDR1 MNHEY, CDR2 SVGAGI.

V is TRBV3-1 (or the pseudogene TRBV3-2) and J is TRBJ2-7; D remains unclear. Germline assignment: CDR1 LGHDT and CDR2 YNNKEL (reference sequence). The V gene lost 4 bases and the J gene lost 4 bases, with 11 bases spanning the gap. This CDR3 is built from 13 residues. The CDR3 loop reads CASSLLSGYEQYF. In DNA, the CDR3 is TGTGCCAGCAGCCTTTTATCGGGTTACGAGCAGTACTTC.

The chain carries TRBV5-1 and TRBJ2-2; 7 bases are shared with TRBD1. V gave up 4 bases and J gave up 4 bases; unmatched junction bases: 4. The V gene's germline CDR1 is SGHRS and CDR2 YFSETQ. The CDR3 sequence is 14 residues long. CDR3 residues: CASSPTGSTGELFF. In DNA form, the CDR3 reads TGCGCCAGCAGCCCGACAGGGTCCACCGGGGAGCTGTTTTTT.

The sample holds one count of this clone. The same CDR3 also results from other DNA sequences found in this sample. The chain recombines TRBV24-1 with TRBJ2-2; TRBD1 aligns across 11 bases. With V trimmed by 3 bases and J by 3 bases, 2 bases remained unmatched. Germline V gene sequence: CDR1 KGHDR, CDR2 SFDVKD. The CDR3 has 16 residues. The CDR3 coding sequence is TGTGCCACCAGTGATCCGGGACAGGGGGACACCGGGGAGCTGTTTTTT. This sequence encodes CATSDPGQGDTGELFF.

The chain employs TRBV7-9 and TRBJ1-4; the match to TRBD1 covers 7 bases. V shed 3 bases, J shed 8 bases, and the junction held 6 bases outside the gene matches. Germline CDR1 and CDR2: SEHNR and FQNEAQ (reference sequence). The CDR3 is made up of 14 amino acids. CDR3 protein: CASSLEGAREKLFF. In nucleotides, the CDR3 is TGTGCCAGCAGCTTGGAGGGGGCGAGGGAAAAACTGTTTTTT. Drawing the rest from reference TRBV7-9 and TRBJ1-4, the complete variable domain is DTGVSQNPRHKITKRGQNVTFRCDPISEHNRLYWYRQTLGQGPEFLTYFQNEAQLEKSRLLSDRFSAERPKGSFSTLEIQRTEQGDSAMYLCASSLEGAREKLFFGSGTQLSVL.

The J gene is TRBJ1-2, the V gene TRBV12-5; D remains unclear. CDR3 size: 14 residues. Germline CDR1 is LGHNT and CDR2 is FRNRAP. The V end lost 6 bases, the J end lost 3 bases, and 14 bases lay between the germline ends. Here the CDR3 reads CASGNAPSDYGYTF. DNA for the CDR3: TGTGCTAGTGGGAACGCACCGTCGGACTATGGCTACACCTTC.

V usage is TRBV6-2 or TRBV6-3 and J usage is TRBJ1-2; D is uncertain. The CDR3 sequence is 12 residues long. CDR1 MNHEY and CDR2 SVGEGT come from the germline V gene. Trimming stripped 5 bases from V and 0 bases from J, with 4 bases between. The CDR3 region is CASSSTNYGYTF. The CDR3 DNA reads as TGTGCCAGCAGTAGCACTAACTATGGCTACACCTTC.

V is TRBV6-5 and J is TRBJ1-1; D gene ambiguous. This CDR3 has 13 amino acids. Trimming shortened V by 2 bases and J by 0 bases, and 4 bases separated the two germline ends. Per germline, CDR1 MNHEY and CDR2 SVGAGI. The CDR3 bases are TGTGCCAGCAGTTACGAGGTGAACACTGAAGCTTTCTTT. This translates into CASSYEVNTEAFF.

V is TRBV3-1 (or the pseudogene TRBV3-2) and J is TRBJ2-1; 11 bases align to TRBD1. The ends lost 0 bases at V and 10 bases at J; junction bases unmatched: 11. This CDR3 comprises 17 residues. CDR1 and CDR2 (germline): LGHDT, YNNKEL (reference sequence). The CDR3 is CASSQEGGTGGEGEQFF. The CDR3 coding sequence is TGTGCCAGCAGCCAAGAAGGTGGGACAGGGGGAGAAGGAGAGCAGTTCTTC.

The DNA of the CDR3 is TGTGCCAGCAGTTCACCGACAGGGGCCAACTATGGCTACACCTTC. Amino acids: CASSSPTGANYGYTF. The chain recombines TRBV6-5 with TRBJ1-2; TRBD1 aligns across 8 bases. The CDR3 extends over 15 amino acids. Germline assignment: CDR1 MNHEY and CDR2 SVGAGI. J was trimmed by 2 bases and V by 4 bases; bases with no gene match: 6.

This chain uses TRBV18 with TRBJ1-6; D is undetermined. In germline, CDR1 is KGHSH, CDR2 LQKENI. The V end was cut by 2 bases, the J end by 4 bases, with 6 bases between. The CDR3 loop spans 14 amino acids. CDR3 region: CASSPAAYNSPLHF. CDR3 DNA: TGTGCCAGCTCACCAGCGGCTTATAATTCACCCCTCCACTTT.

The rearrangement uses TRBV4-1 and TRBJ2-1; unclear D gene. CDR1 and CDR2 from the germline V gene are MGHRA and YSYEKL. This CDR3 comprises 16 residues. V was shortened by 0 bases and J by 1 base, with 10 bases between the two germline ends. The CDR3 region has the DNA TGCGCCAGCAGCCAAGATACAGCACGATCCTACAATGAGCAGTTCTTC. This sequence encodes CASSQDTARSYNEQFF.

This clone has only one observation. The chain uses TRBV6-1 and TRBJ1-3; 8 nucleotides match TRBD1. The CDR3 has 16 amino acids. Trimming cost V 0 bases and J 4 bases; bases outside gene matches: 5. Germline CDR1 is MNHNS and CDR2 is SASEGT. This CDR3 reads CASSEAVGQGGNTIYF. CDR3 in DNA: TGTGCCAGCAGTGAAGCAGTAGGACAGGGCGGAAACACCATATATTTT.

The rearrangement joins TRBV18 to TRBJ2-2, with 9 nucleotides matching TRBD2. Germline trimming cut 3 bases from V and 1 base from J; bases unmatched to any gene: 3. CDR1 and CDR2 (germline): KGHSH, LQKENI. This CDR3 has 16 residues. The CDR3 DNA follows: TGTGCCAGCTCACCGAATAGCGGGGGGAACACCGGGGAGCTGTTTTTT. Translating gives CASSPNSGGNTGELFF.

The chain couples TRBV2 to TRBJ1-2, with 9 bases lining up with TRBD1. Germline values: CDR1 SNHLY, CDR2 FYNNEI. Germline trimming cut 4 bases from V and 8 bases from J; bases unmatched to any gene: 17. The CDR3 sequence is 17 residues long. CDR3 DNA: TGTGCCAGCAGTGGAGGACAGGGGCGGGAGGAGGGAGTAGGCTACACCTTC. This gives the protein CASSGGQGREEGVGYTF.